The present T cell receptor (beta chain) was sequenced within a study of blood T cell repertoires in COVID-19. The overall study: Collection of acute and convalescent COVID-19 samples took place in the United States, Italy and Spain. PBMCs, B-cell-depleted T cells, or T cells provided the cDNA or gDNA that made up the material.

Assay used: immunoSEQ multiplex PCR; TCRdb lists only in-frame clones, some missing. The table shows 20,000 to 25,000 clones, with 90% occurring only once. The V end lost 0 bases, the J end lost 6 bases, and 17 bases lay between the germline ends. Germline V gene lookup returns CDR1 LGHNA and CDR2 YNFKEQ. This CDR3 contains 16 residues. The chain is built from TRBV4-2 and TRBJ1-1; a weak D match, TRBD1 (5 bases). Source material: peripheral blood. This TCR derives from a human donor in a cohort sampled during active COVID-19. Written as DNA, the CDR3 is TGTGCCAGCAGCCAAGATCTCTGGGGCGCGAAGGCTGAAGCTTTCTTT. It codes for CASSQDLWGAKAEAFF.